This TCR beta chain was sequenced in a study of blood T cell repertoires in COVID-19. Study-wide context: Donors in the United States, Italy and Spain gave samples during acute or convalescent COVID-19. Sample material is recorded as cDNA or gDNA derived from T cells, B-cell-depleted T cells, or PBMCs.

Germline CDR1 SGDLS, CDR2 YYNGEE. The CDR3 covers 16 residues. J gave up 2 bases and V 4 bases, and 7 bases lay outside the gene matches. Original analysis: Scientists estimated how many nucleated cells there were by amplifying reference gene primers. TCRdb keeps only in-frame clones here, not all; method: immunoSEQ multiplex PCR. Clone size and V and J calls were adopted from that table, with D and trimming inferred from the DNA. The repertoire holds about 120,000 clones, with roughly four fifths as singletons. V and J are TRBV9 and TRBJ2-3; 10 bases align to TRBD2. This sequence originates from a human donor in a cohort sampled during active COVID-19. The sequenced material came from peripheral blood. CDR3 region: CASSFRTSGHTDTQYF. CDR3 bases: TGTGCCAGCAGCTTCCGGACTAGCGGCCACACAGATACGCAGTATTTT.